The 2 T cell receptor beta chains below come from one sample, sequenced in a study of control samples from healthy donors and cancer patients (dated by TCRdb to 2020 to 2021). Library preparation employed the immunoSEQ multiplex PCR assay. This is the immuneACCESS table as TCRdb keeps it, with only in-frame sequences that have V and J called. A part of the clones is gone; compared with another copy, unresolved V genes explain less than half, and the rest is unexplained. A total of 150,000 to 200,000 clones appear in this sample, 90% to 95% of them only once. The leading ten clones occupy approximately 1.5% of the sample. The sequenced material came from blood. The receptors here all came from a woman between 18 and 29 years old in good health.

This chain links TRBV28 with TRBJ2-5, with D perhaps matching TRBD1 (7 bases). CDR1 and CDR2 (germline): MDHEN, SYDVKM. The length of the CDR3 is 15 residues. V lost 7 bases and J lost 3, with 18 bases in between. The DNA for the CDR3 is TGTGCCAGCACCCCGACAGGGACTGTAGAAGAGACCCAGTACTTC. It translates to CASTPTGTVEETQYF.

Concerning this clone itself: Compared with germline, one end of the junction differs, possibly owing to a read error. V usage is TRBV7-7 and J usage is TRBJ2-2; no reliable D call. Germline V lookup: CDR1 SSHAT, CDR2 FNYEAQ (reference sequence). This CDR3 has 16 amino acids. CDR3 in DNA: TGTGCTAGCAGCTTAAAACCCAGGCCGAACACCGGGGAGCTGTTTTTT. This sequence encodes CASSLKPRPNTGELFF.